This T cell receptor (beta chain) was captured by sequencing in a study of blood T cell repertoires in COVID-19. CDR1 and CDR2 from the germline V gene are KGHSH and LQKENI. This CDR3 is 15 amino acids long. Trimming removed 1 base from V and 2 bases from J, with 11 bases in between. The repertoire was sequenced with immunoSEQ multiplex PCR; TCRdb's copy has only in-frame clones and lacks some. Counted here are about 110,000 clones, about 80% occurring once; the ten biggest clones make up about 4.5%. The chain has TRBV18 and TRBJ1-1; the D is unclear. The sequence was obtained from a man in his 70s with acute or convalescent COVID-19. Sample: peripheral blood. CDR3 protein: CASSPQAADNTEAFF. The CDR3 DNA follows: TGTGCCAGCTCACCACAGGCGGCTGATAACACTGAAGCTTTCTTT.